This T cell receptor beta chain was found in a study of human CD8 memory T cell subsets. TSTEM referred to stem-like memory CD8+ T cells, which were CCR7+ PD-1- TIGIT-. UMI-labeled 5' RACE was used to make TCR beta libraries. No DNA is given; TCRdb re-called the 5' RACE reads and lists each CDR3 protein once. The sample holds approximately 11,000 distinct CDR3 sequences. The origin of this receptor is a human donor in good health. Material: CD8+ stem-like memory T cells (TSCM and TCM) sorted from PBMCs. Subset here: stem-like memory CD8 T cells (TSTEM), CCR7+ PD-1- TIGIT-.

The CDR3 spells CASSPLYTGELFF. V gene TRBV7-3 combines with J gene TRBJ2-2. The CDR3 has 13 amino acids. Germline V gives CDR1 SGHTA, CDR2 FQGTGA.